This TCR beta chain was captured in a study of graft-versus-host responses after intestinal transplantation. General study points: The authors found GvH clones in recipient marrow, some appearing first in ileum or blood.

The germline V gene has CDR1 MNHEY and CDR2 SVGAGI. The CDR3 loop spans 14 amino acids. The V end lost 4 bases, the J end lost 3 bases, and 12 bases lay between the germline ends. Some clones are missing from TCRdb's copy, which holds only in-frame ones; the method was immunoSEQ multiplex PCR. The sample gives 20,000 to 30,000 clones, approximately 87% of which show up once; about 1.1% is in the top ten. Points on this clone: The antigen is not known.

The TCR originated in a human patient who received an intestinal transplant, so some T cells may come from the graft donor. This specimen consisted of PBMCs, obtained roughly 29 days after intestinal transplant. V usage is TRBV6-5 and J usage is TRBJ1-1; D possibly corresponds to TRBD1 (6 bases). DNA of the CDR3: TGTGCCAGCAGTTTACCAGGGGCCTACACTGAAGCTTTCTTT. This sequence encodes CASSLPGAYTEAFF.